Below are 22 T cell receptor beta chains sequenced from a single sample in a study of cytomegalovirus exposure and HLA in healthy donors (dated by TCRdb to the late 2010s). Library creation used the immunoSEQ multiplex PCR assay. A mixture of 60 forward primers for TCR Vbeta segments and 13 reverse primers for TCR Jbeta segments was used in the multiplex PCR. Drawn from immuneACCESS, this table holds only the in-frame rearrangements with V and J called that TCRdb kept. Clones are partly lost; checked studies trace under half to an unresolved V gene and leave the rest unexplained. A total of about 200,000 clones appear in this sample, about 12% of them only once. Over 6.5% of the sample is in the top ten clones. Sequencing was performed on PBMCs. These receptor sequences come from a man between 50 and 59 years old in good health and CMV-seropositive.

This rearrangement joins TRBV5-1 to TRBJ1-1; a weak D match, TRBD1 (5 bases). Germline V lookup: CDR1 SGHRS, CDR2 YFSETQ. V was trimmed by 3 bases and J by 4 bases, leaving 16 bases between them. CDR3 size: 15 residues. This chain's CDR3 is CASSSTPGGVTEAFF. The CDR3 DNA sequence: TGCGCCAGCAGCTCCACCCCGGGGGGGGTCACTGAAGCTTTCTTT.

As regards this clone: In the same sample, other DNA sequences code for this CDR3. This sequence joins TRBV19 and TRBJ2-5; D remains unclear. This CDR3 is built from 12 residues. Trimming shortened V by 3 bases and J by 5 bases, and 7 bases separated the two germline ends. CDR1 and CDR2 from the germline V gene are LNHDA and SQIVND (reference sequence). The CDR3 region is CASSMGRETQYF. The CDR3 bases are TGTGCCAGTAGTATGGGCAGGGAGACCCAGTACTTC.

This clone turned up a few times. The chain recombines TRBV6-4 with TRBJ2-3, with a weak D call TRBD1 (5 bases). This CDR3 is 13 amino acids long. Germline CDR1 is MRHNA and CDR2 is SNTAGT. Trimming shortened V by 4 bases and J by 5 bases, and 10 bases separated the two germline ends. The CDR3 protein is CASSGQGGDTQYF. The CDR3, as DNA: TGTGCCAGCAGTGGGCAGGGCGGAGATACGCAGTATTTT.

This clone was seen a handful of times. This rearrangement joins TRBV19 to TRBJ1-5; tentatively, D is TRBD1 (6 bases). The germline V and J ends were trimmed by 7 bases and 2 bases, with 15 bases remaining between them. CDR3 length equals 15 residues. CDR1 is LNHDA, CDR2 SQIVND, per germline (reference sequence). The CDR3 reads CASNTGTLRNQPQHF. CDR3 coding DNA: TGTGCCAGTAACACAGGGACACTTCGCAATCAGCCCCAGCATTTT.

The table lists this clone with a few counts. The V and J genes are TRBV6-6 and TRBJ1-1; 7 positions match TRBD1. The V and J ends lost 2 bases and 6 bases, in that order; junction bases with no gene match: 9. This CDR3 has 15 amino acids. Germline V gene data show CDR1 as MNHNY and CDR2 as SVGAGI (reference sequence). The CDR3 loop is CASSYDGQAAPEAFF. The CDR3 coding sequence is TGTGCCAGCAGTTACGACGGACAGGCCGCCCCTGAAGCTTTCTTT.

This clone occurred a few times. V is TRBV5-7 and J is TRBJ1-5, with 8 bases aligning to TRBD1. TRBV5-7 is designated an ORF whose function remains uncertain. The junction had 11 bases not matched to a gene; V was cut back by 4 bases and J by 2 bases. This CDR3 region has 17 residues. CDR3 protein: CASSPDRVRDRNQPQHF. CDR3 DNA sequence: TGTGCCAGCAGCCCGGACAGGGTGAGGGACCGCAATCAGCCCCAGCATTTT.

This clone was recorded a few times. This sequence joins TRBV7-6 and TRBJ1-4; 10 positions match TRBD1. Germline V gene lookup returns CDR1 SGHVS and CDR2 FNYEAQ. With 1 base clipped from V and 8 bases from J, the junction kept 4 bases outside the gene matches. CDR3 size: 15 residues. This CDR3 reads CASSLVGQGDEKLFF. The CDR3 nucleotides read TGTGCCAGCAGCTTAGTAGGACAGGGGGACGAAAAACTGTTTTTT.

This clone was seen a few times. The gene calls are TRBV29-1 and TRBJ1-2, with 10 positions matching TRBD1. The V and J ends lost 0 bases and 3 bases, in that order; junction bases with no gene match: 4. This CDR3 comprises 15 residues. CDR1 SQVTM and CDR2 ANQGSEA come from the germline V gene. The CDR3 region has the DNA TGCAGCGTTGAAGATGGGGACAGGGGTTACTATGGCTACACCTTC. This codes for CSVEDGDRGYYGYTF.

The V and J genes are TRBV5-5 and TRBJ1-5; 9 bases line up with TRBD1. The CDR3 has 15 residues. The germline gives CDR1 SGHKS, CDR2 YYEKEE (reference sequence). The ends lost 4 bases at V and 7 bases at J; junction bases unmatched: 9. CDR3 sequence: CASSPGDRVGQPQHF. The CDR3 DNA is TGTGCCAGCAGCCCTGGGGACAGGGTCGGACAGCCCCAGCATTTT.

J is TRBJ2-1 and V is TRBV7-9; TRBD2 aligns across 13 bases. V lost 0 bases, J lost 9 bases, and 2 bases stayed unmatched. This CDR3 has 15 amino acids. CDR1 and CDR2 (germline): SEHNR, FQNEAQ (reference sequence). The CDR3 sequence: CASSLALAGGGEQFF. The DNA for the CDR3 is TGTGCCAGCAGCTTAGCACTAGCGGGGGGGGGTGAGCAGTTCTTC.

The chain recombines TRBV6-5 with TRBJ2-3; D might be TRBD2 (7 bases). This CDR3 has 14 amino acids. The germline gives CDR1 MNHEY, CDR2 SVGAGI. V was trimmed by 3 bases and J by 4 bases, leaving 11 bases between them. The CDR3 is CASSYGGAADTQYF. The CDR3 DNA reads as TGTGCCAGCAGTTATGGGGGGGCAGCAGATACGCAGTATTTT.

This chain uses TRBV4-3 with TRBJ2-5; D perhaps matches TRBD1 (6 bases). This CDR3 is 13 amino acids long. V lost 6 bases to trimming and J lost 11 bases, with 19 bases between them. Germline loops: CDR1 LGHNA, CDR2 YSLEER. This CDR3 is CASSQKWDTEQYF. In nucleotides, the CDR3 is TGCGCCAGCAGTCAAAAATGGGACACGGAGCAGTACTTC.

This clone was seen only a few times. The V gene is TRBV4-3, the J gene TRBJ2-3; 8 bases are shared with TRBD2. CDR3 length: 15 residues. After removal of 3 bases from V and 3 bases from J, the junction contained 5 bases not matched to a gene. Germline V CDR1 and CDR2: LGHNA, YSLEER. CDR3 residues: CASSHGGGGTDTQYF. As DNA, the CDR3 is TGCGCCAGCAGCCATGGGGGCGGGGGGACAGATACGCAGTATTTT.

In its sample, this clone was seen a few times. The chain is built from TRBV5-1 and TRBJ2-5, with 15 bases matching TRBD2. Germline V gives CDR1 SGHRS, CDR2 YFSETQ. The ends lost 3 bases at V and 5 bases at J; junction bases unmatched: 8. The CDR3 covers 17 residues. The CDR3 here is CASSSVGLAGGWETQYF. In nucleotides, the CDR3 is TGCGCCAGCAGCTCCGTGGGACTAGCGGGGGGTTGGGAGACCCAGTACTTC.

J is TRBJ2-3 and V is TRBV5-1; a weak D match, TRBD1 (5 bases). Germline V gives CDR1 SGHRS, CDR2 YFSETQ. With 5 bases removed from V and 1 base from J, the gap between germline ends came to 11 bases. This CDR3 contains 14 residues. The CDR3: CASRPWGGTDTQYF. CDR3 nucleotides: TGCGCCAGCAGGCCCTGGGGCGGCACAGATACGCAGTATTTT. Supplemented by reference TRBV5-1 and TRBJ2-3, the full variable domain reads KAGVTQTPRYLIKTRGQQVTLSCSPISGHRSVSWYQQTPGQGLQFLFEYFSETQRNKGNFPGRFSGRQFSNSRSEMNVSTLELGDSALYLCASRPWGGTDTQYFGPGTRLTVL.

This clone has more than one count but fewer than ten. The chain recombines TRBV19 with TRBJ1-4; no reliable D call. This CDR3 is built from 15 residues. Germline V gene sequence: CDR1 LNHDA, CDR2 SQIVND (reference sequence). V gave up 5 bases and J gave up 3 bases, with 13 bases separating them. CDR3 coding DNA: TGTGCCAGTAGTCCCCGAACGCTATCTAATGAAAAACTGTTTTTT. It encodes CASSPRTLSNEKLFF.

The DNA for the CDR3 is TGTGCCAGCAGCTTAGCGGGGGGGAATGAGCAGTTCTTC. This encodes CASSLAGGNEQFF. The V gene is TRBV7-2, the J gene TRBJ2-1; 7 bases line up with TRBD2. The CDR3 length is 13 residues. Germline trimming cut 0 bases from V and 7 bases from J; bases unmatched to any gene: 0. Germline CDR1 is SGHTA and CDR2 is FQGNSA.

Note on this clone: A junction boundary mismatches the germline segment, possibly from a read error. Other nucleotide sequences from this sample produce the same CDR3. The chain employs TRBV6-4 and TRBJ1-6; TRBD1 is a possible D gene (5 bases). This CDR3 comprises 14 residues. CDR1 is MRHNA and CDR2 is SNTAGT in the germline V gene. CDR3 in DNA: TGTGCCAGCGGAGCGAAAGGGGATAATTCACCCCTACACTTT. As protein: CASGAKGDNSPLHF.

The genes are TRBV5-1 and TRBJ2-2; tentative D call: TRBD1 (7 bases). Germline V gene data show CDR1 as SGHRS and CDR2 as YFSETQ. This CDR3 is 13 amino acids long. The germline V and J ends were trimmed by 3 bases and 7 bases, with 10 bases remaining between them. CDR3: CASSSQGGGELFF. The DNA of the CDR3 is TGCGCCAGCAGCTCGCAGGGGGGCGGGGAGCTGTTTTTT. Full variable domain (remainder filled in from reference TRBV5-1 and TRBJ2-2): KAGVTQTPRYLIKTRGQQVTLSCSPISGHRSVSWYQQTPGQGLQFLFEYFSETQRNKGNFPGRFSGRQFSNSRSEMNVSTLELGDSALYLCASSSQGGGELFFGEGSRLTVL.

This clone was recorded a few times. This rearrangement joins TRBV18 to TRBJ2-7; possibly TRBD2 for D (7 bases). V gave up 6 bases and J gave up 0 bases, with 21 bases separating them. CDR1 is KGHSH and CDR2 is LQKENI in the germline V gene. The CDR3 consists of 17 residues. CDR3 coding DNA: TGTGCCAGCTCCCCGGATGGGGGGGCGACTAGCTCCTACGAGCAGTACGTC. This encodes CASSPDGGATSSYEQYV.

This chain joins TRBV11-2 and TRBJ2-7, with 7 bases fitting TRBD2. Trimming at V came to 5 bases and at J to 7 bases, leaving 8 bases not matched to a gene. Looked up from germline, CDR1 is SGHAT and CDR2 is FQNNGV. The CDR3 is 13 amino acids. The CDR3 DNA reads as TGTGCCAGCAGCCAAGAGTACGGGGGGGAGCAGTACGTC. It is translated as CASSQEYGGEQYV.

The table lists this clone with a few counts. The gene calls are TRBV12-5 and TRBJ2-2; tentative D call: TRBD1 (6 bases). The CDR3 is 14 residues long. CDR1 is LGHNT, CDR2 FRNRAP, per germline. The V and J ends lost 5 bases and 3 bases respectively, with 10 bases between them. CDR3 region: CASGKTGHTGELFF. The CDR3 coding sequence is TGTGCTAGTGGTAAAACAGGGCACACCGGGGAGCTGTTTTTT.